These 25 T cell receptor beta chains share one sample of origin, sequenced in a study of shared clonotypes between healthy human individuals. TCRdb keeps only in-frame clones here, not all; method: immunoSEQ multiplex PCR. There are about 1 million clones in the sample; around 76% occur only once, and around 1.5% lies in the top ten. The sequenced sample consisted of memory CD4+ T cells sorted from blood. Specified subset: CD45RA-negative fraction. Every receptor here comes from a man aged 18 to 30 in good health.

The chain combines TRBV6-5 with TRBJ1-1; possible D gene TRBD1, 5 bases. The CDR3 loop spans 13 amino acids. V was cut by 5 bases and J by 7 bases, with 14 bases left in between. The V gene's germline CDR1 is MNHEY and CDR2 SVGAGI. The CDR3 DNA reads TGTGCCAGCAGTCAGTCAACAGGCTTTGAAGCTTTCTTT. Translated: CASSQSTGFEAFF.

This clone has just a few counts. This CDR3 is also generated by other DNA sequences in the sample. The chain has TRBV5-1 and TRBJ2-7; TRBD2 is a possible D gene (6 bases). Trimming removed 0 bases at V and 2 bases at J, with 9 bases between. Looked up from germline, CDR1 is SGHRS and CDR2 is YFSETQ. This CDR3 has 14 amino acids. Here the CDR3 DNA reads TGCGCCAGCAGCTTGGATAGCGGAACCTACGAGCAGTACTTC. As protein: CASSLDSGTYEQYF.

The chain employs TRBV11-2 and TRBJ2-1, with D hard to call. Per the germline V gene, CDR1 is SGHAT and CDR2 is FQNNGV. With 4 bases removed from V and 5 bases from J, the gap between germline ends came to 18 bases. The CDR3 consists of 16 residues. Here the CDR3 reads CASSSPEVESHNEQFF. DNA for the CDR3: TGTGCCAGCAGCTCCCCTGAGGTGGAGAGTCACAATGAGCAGTTCTTC. Drawing the rest from reference TRBV11-2 and TRBJ2-1, the complete variable domain is EAGVAQSPRYKIIEKRQSVAFWCNPISGHATLYWYQQILGQGPKLLIQFQNNGVVDDSQLPKDRFSAERLKGVDSTLKIQPAKLEDSAVYLCASSSPEVESHNEQFFGPGTRLTVL.

The V and J genes are TRBV5-4 and TRBJ2-3; D ambiguous. The germline V and J ends were trimmed by 0 bases and 0 bases, with 8 bases remaining between them. Germline lookup yields CDR1 SGHNT and CDR2 YYREEE (reference sequence). The CDR3 length is 15 residues. CDR3 DNA sequence: TGTGCCAGCAGCTTGGGATTGGGTAGCACAGATACGCAGTATTTT. Its protein is CASSLGLGSTDTQYF.

This clone was observed once. The chain carries TRBV7-2 and TRBJ2-7, with 9 nucleotides matching TRBD2. Per germline, CDR1 SGHTA and CDR2 FQGNSA. The CDR3 totals 15 residues. V lost 4 bases and J lost 3; bases outside the gene matches: 7. DNA for the CDR3: TGTGCCAGCAGCTCGACACTAGCGGGCCTCTACGAGCAGTACTTC. Its translation is CASSSTLAGLYEQYF.

This clone appeared a single time. The V and J genes are TRBV5-4 and TRBJ2-7, with D perhaps matching TRBD1 (6 bases). Per the germline V gene, CDR1 is SGHNT and CDR2 is YYREEE (reference sequence). Trimming removed 0 bases from V and 3 bases from J, with 7 bases in between. The CDR3 has 13 amino acids. The CDR3 here is CASSLVTGYEQYF. The CDR3 DNA reads TGTGCCAGCAGCTTGGTGACAGGCTACGAGCAGTACTTC.

This clone was recorded at least ten times. The chain recombines TRBV7-9 with TRBJ2-1; D is ambiguous. CDR1 is SEHNR, CDR2 FQNEAQ, per germline (reference sequence). CDR3 size: 11 residues. V dropped 2 bases and J dropped 10 bases, with 6 bases sitting between them. In nucleotides, the CDR3 is TGTGCCAGCAGCTTAACGGTGGAGCAGTTCTTC. Translated, it gives CASSLTVEQFF. Looking up the rest from reference TRBV7-9 and TRBJ2-1 gives the full variable domain: DTGVSQNPRHKITKRGQNVTFRCDPISEHNRLYWYRQTLGQGPEFLTYFQNEAQLEKSRLLSDRFSAERPKGSFSTLEIQRTEQGDSAMYLCASSLTVEQFFGPGTRLTVL.

The CDR3, as DNA: TGTGCCAGCAGCCAAGTATGGGTAGTTCGCCGCCAAACCGGGGAGCTGTTTTTT. This gives the protein CASSQVWVVRRQTGELFF. The chain joins TRBV7-8 to TRBJ2-2; D unresolved. Germline V CDR1 and CDR2: SGHVS, FQNEAQ. The V gene lost 5 bases and the J gene lost 5 bases, with 24 bases spanning the gap. CDR3 length: 18 residues.

V gene TRBV5-4 combines with J gene TRBJ2-7, with D maybe TRBD1 (5 bases). In germline, CDR1 is SGHNT, CDR2 YYREEE (reference sequence). Trimming pared 0 bases from V and 5 bases from J, leaving 9 bases between. The length of the CDR3 is 13 residues. The CDR3 DNA follows: TGTGCCAGCAGCTTGGTAGGGGTCGACGAGCAGTACTTC. It translates to CASSLVGVDEQYF.

The V and J genes are TRBV22-1 and TRBJ1-3. TRBV22-1 is a pseudogene locus. CDR3 length: 17 residues. CDR3 nucleotides: TGTCCTGGGAGCGCTCCTTCTTATCGACCTCGAGGGGACACCATATATTTT. This gives the protein CPGSAPSYRPRGDTIYF.

The rearrangement joins TRBV9 to TRBJ2-5; weak D call: TRBD2 (6 bases). This CDR3 contains 15 residues. Germline V CDR1 and CDR2: SGDLS, YYNGEE. The V end was cut by 0 bases, the J end by 5 bases, with 14 bases between. The CDR3 loop reads CASSVGVGGFETQYF. CDR3 nucleotide sequence: TGTGCCAGCAGCGTAGGAGTGGGAGGCTTTGAGACCCAGTACTTC.

The V and J genes are TRBV29-1 and TRBJ2-3; the match to TRBD1 covers 10 bases. The germline gives CDR1 SQVTM, CDR2 ANQGSEA. The ends lost 4 bases at V and 6 bases at J; junction bases unmatched: 4. The CDR3 totals 13 residues. The CDR3 nucleotides are TGCAGCGTTGCTGGACAGGGGGGGGATACGCAGTATTTT. Translation gives CSVAGQGGDTQYF.

The chain links TRBV9 to TRBJ1-1, with TRBD1 matching over 10 bases. The CDR3 runs 13 residues. The germline V gene has CDR1 SGDLS and CDR2 YYNGEE. The J segment lost 8 bases and the V segment lost 3 bases, leaving 4 bases of the junction unmatched. The CDR3 DNA reads TGTGCCAGCAGCGGACAGGGGGCTGGGGAAGCTTTCTTT. Protein sequence: CASSGQGAGEAFF.

The sample holds a few counts of this clone. The V and J genes are TRBV5-4 and TRBJ2-2; no clear D gene. The length of the CDR3 is 14 residues. Trimming removed 4 bases from V and 0 bases from J, with 7 bases in between. From germline, CDR1 is SGHNT and CDR2 YYREEE (reference sequence). In DNA form, the CDR3 reads TGTGCCAGCAGCACAGTCGCGAACACCGGGGAGCTGTTTTTT. Translated: CASSTVANTGELFF. Based on the CDR3 plus reference TRBV5-4 and TRBJ2-2, the full variable domain is ETGVTQSPTHLIKTRGQQVTLRCSSQSGHNTVSWYQQALGQGPQFIFQYYREEENGRGNFPPRFSGLQFPNYSSELNVNALELDDSALYLCASSTVANTGELFFGEGSRLTVL.

This sequence joins TRBV4-1 and TRBJ2-5, with 11 bases aligning to TRBD1. The CDR3 contains 16 residues. CDR1 MGHRA and CDR2 YSYEKL come from the germline V gene. Losses at the gene ends were 4 bases for V and 6 bases for J; bases not matched to a gene: 10. CDR3 region: CASSPGQGASMQTQYF. DNA of the CDR3: TGCGCCAGCAGCCCTGGACAGGGGGCATCGATGCAGACCCAGTACTTC.

The J gene is TRBJ2-1, the V gene TRBV5-1; D is unresolved. The germline V gene has CDR1 SGHRS and CDR2 YFSETQ. Trimming took off 0 bases at V and 9 bases at J, with 10 bases between the two ends. The CDR3 has 13 residues. The CDR3 DNA follows: TGCGCCAGCAGCTTGGTAAGGGTCGGTGAGCAGTTCTTC. Protein sequence: CASSLVRVGEQFF. The full variable domain, in which reference TRBV5-1 and TRBJ2-1 provide the parts outside the CDR3, is KAGVTQTPRYLIKTRGQQVTLSCSPISGHRSVSWYQQTPGQGLQFLFEYFSETQRNKGNFPGRFSGRQFSNSRSEMNVSTLELGDSALYLCASSLVRVGEQFFGPGTRLTVL.

The chain's CDR3 is CASSSMVGTDTQYF. The CDR3 coding sequence is TGTGCCAGCAGTTCCATGGTTGGTACAGATACGCAGTATTTT. The genes are TRBV28 and TRBJ2-3; D not resolved. V gave up 4 bases and J gave up 3 bases, with 11 bases separating them. The CDR3 runs to 14 residues. Germline assignment: CDR1 MDHEN and CDR2 SYDVKM.

The rearrangement links TRBV5-1 to TRBJ2-1; unclear D gene. This CDR3 has 15 residues. V was shortened by 0 bases and J by 1 base, with 8 bases between the two germline ends. Germline V gene data show CDR1 as SGHRS and CDR2 as YFSETQ. Here the CDR3 reads CASSLVQESYNEQFF. The CDR3 nucleotides are TGCGCCAGCAGCTTGGTTCAGGAGTCCTACAATGAGCAGTTCTTC.

The chain links TRBV5-6 to TRBJ1-1; 8 bases fit TRBD1. After removal of 3 bases from V and 1 base from J, the junction contained 5 bases not matched to a gene. The CDR3 loop spans 15 amino acids. CDR1 and CDR2 (germline): SGHDT, YYEEEE. CDR3 sequence: CASSSRGRANTEAFF. CDR3 sequence (DNA): TGTGCCAGCAGCTCCAGGGGGCGAGCGAACACTGAAGCTTTCTTT.

The chain joins TRBV30 to TRBJ1-2; 11 bases agree with TRBD1. Looked up from germline, CDR1 is GTSNPN and CDR2 is SVGIG (reference sequence). CDR3 length: 15 residues. V was pared by 5 bases and J by 6 bases, with 11 bases of the junction left unmatched. CDR3 in DNA: TGTGCCTGGCTTCGGACAGGGGGCGACTCTAATGGCTACACCTTC. It translates to CAWLRTGGDSNGYTF.

The chain uses TRBV6-1 and TRBJ1-1; D unresolved. The V gene's germline CDR1 is MNHNS and CDR2 SASEGT. This CDR3 region has 12 residues. With 2 bases removed from V and 8 bases from J, the gap between germline ends came to 9 bases. As DNA, the CDR3 is TGTGCCAGCAGTGAAAGGGTTGCGGAAGCTTTCTTT. This sequence encodes CASSERVAEAFF.

This clone was seen many times. The chain has TRBV5-1 and TRBJ2-1, with 12 bases lining up with TRBD2. The ends lost 0 bases at V and 10 bases at J; junction bases unmatched: 5. Germline assignment: CDR1 SGHRS and CDR2 YFSETQ. This CDR3 spans 15 amino acids. The CDR3 sequence is CASSLETSGSLEQFF. CDR3 bases: TGCGCCAGCAGCTTGGAGACTAGCGGGAGTCTCGAGCAGTTCTTC. The whole variable domain, remainder taken from reference TRBV5-1 and TRBJ2-1, is KAGVTQTPRYLIKTRGQQVTLSCSPISGHRSVSWYQQTPGQGLQFLFEYFSETQRNKGNFPGRFSGRQFSNSRSEMNVSTLELGDSALYLCASSLETSGSLEQFFGPGTRLTVL.

This clone was seen only a few times. The rearrangement joins TRBV5-1 to TRBJ1-1; D is ambiguous. This CDR3 comprises 15 residues. Trimming cost V 5 bases and J 1 base, with 15 bases left between them. Germline assignment: CDR1 SGHRS and CDR2 YFSETQ. This CDR3 is CASRRAQDWNTEAFF. In nucleotides, the CDR3 is TGCGCCAGCAGGCGTGCCCAGGACTGGAACACTGAAGCTTTCTTT.

The V call is TRBV5-1, the J call TRBJ2-7; either TRBD1 or TRBD2 may fit D (5 bases each). The germline V gene has CDR1 SGHRS and CDR2 YFSETQ. CDR3 size: 16 residues. V lost 1 base, J lost 0 bases, and 14 bases lay in between. The CDR3 here is CASSLNRDRSSYEQYF. In DNA form, the CDR3 reads TGCGCCAGCAGCTTGAACCGGGACCGGAGCTCCTACGAGCAGTACTTC.

The chain carries TRBV7-2 and TRBJ1-5; D remains ambiguous. This CDR3 is 15 amino acids long. The ends were cut back, 3 bases at V and 5 bases at J, with 14 bases in the middle. CDR1 is SGHTA, CDR2 FQGNSA, per germline. CDR3 sequence reads: CASSFLTAIDQPQHF. The CDR3 DNA reads as TGTGCCAGCAGCTTTCTAACAGCCATTGATCAGCCCCAGCATTTT.